This TCR beta chain appears in the sequencing data of a study of blood T cell repertoires in COVID-19. Background on the study: There were acute and convalescent COVID-19 samples, and they came from the United States, Italy and Spain. Sample material is recorded as cDNA or gDNA derived from T cells, B-cell-depleted T cells, or PBMCs.

Per the original data handling: Estimates of nucleated cell counts were drawn from the amplification of reference gene primers. Sequenced by immunoSEQ multiplex PCR; TCRdb stores in-frame clones only, minus some. D and trimming come from the DNA, and the V and J calls and clone size come from that table. The table includes 130,000 to 150,000 clones, 70% to 90% detected once. V lost 6 bases, J lost 3 bases, and 15 bases lay in between. The CDR3 is made up of 14 amino acids. Germline CDR1 reads LNHDA; CDR2 reads SQIVND (reference sequence). Seattle patients were enrolled during active infection and followed longitudinally.

Specimen: peripheral blood. This TCR came from an older woman with COVID-19, enrolled during active disease. The V gene is TRBV19, the J gene TRBJ2-7, with D perhaps TRBD1 (6 bases). CDR3 in DNA: TGTGCCAGTAGCATACAGGGTACTGACTACGAGCAGTACTTC. It translates to CASSIQGTDYEQYF.